Detailed here is one T cell receptor beta chain. Antigen unknown. This entry comes from a study of shared clonotypes between healthy human individuals. For the study at large: Donor composition was a couple of women and three men, aged 18 to 49.

General study findings and limits: Non-shared clonotypes showed lower generation probabilities than clonotypes common to all four donors. Apart from blood, nothing was sampled; tissue repertoires likely differ. For naive CD4 cells, 4.5% to 6.5% of clonotypes were shared across a handful of donors.

The method was immunoSEQ multiplex PCR; TCRdb's version includes in-frame clones alone and lacks a portion of them. The sample includes some 1.4 million clones, roughly 95% of them seen just once. The receptor was derived from a man younger than 45 in good health. Sequenced material: naive CD4+ T cells sorted from blood. Specified subset: CD45RA+ positively selected.

The CDR3 sequence: CASSETGLRNIQYF. The CDR3 region has the DNA TGTGCCAGCAGTGAAACAGGGCTAAGAAACATTCAGTACTTC. J is TRBJ2-4 and V is TRBV2; D is perhaps TRBD1 (6 bases). Germline CDR1 reads SNHLY; CDR2 reads FYNNEI. The length of the CDR3 is 14 residues. Trimming took off 2 bases at V and 6 bases at J, with 11 bases between the two ends. Filled out from reference TRBV2 and TRBJ2-4, the complete variable domain reads EPEVTQTPSHQVTQMGQEVILRCVPISNHLYFYWYRQILGQKVEFLVSFYNNEISEKSEIFDDQFSVERPDGSNFTLKIRSTKLEDSAMYFCASSETGLRNIQYFGAGTRLSVL.